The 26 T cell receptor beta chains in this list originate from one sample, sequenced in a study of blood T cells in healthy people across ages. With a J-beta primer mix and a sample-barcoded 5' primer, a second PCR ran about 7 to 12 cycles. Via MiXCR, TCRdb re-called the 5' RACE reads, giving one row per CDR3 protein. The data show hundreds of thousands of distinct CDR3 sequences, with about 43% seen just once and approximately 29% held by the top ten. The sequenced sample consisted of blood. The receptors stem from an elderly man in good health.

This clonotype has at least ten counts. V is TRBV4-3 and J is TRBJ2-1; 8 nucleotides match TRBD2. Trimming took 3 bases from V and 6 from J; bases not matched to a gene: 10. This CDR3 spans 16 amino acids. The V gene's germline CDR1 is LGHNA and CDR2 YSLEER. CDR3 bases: TGCGCCAGCAGCCACCGCGGGACTAGGCCCTCCAATGAGCAGTTCTTC. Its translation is CASSHRGTRPSNEQFF.

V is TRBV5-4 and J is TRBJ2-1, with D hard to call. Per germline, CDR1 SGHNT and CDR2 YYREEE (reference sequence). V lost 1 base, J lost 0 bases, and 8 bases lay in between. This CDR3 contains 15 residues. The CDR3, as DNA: TGTGCCAGCAGCTTGATCAAGGGCTCCTACAATGAGCAGTTCTTC. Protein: CASSLIKGSYNEQFF.

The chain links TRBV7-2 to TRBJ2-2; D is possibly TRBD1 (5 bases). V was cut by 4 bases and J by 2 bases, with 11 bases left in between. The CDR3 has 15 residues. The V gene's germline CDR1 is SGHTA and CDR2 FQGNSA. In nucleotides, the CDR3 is TGTGCCAGCAGCTCAAATAGGGGTAACACCGGGGAGCTGTTTTTT. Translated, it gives CASSSNRGNTGELFF.

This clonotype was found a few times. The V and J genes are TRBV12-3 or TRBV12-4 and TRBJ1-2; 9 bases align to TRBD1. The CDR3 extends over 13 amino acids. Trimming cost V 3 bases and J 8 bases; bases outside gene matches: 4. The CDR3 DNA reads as TGTGCCAGCAGTTTTTGGGACAGGGTCGGCTACACCTTC. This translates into CASSFWDRVGYTF.

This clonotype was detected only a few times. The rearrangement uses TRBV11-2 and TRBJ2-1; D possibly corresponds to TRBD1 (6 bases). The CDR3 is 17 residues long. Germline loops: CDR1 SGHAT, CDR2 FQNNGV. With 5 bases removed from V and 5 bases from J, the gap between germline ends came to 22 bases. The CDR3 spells CASSPGSVQGHHNEQFF. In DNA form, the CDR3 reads TGTGCCAGCAGCCCAGGGAGCGTGCAGGGGCACCACAATGAGCAGTTCTTC.

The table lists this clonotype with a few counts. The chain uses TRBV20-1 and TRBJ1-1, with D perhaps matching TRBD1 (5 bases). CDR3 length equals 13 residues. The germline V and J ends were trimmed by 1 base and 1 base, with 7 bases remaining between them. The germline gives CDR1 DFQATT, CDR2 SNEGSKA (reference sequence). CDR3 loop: CSARVTENTEAFF. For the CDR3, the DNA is TGCAGTGCTAGAGTGACAGAGAACACTGAAGCTTTCTTT.

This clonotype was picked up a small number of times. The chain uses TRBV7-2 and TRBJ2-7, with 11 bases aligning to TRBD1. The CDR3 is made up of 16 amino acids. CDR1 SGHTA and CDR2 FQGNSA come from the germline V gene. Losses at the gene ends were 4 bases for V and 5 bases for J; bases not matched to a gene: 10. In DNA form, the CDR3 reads TGTGCCAGCAGCTACGGACAGGGGGCGCGTGTCCACGAGCAGTACTTC. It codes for CASSYGQGARVHEQYF.

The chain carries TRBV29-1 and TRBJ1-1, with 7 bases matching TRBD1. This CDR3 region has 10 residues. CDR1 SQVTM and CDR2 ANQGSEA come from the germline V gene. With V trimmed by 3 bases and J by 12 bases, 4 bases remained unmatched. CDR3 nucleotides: TGCAGCGTTGAGGGACAGAGGCCTTTCTTT. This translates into CSVEGQRPFF.

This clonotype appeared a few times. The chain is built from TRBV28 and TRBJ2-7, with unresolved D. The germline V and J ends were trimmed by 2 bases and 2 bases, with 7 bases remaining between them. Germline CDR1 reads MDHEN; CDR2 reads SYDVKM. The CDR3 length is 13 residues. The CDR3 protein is CASSLRRPYEQYF. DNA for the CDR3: TGTGCCAGCAGTTTACGTCGTCCCTACGAGCAGTACTTC.

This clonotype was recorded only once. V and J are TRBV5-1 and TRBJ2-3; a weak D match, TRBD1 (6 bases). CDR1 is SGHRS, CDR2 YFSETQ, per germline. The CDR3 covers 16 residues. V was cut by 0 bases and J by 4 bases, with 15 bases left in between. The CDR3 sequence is CASSLDDRLGADTQYF. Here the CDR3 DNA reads TGCGCCAGCAGCTTGGATGACAGGCTTGGGGCAGATACGCAGTATTTT.

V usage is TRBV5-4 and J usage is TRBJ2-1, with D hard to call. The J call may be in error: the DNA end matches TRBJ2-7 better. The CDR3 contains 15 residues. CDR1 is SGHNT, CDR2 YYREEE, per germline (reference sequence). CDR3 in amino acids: CASSFKTPTYNEQYF. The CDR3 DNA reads TGTGCCAGCAGCTTTAAGACTCCAACCTACAATGAGCAGTACTTC.

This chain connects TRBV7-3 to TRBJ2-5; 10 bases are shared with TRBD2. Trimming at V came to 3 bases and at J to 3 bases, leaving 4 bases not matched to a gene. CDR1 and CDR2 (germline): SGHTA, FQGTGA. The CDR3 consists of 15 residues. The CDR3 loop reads CASSFSGGTKETQYF. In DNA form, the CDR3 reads TGTGCCAGCAGCTTTAGCGGGGGGACCAAAGAGACCCAGTACTTC.

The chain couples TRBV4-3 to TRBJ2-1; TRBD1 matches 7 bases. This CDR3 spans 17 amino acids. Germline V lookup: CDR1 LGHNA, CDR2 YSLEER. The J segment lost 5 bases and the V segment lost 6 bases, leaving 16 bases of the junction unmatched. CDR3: CASSSEYRGPLNNEQFF. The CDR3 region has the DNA TGCGCCAGCAGTTCCGAATACAGGGGTCCTCTGAACAATGAGCAGTTCTTC.

The CDR3, as DNA: TGTGCCAGCAGCTTGGGGGGGAAAGGACAGCCCCAGCATTTT. Translating it yields CASSLGGKGQPQHF. The chain is built from TRBV5-4 and TRBJ1-5; maybe TRBD1 (5 bases). The CDR3 extends over 14 amino acids. Germline V gene lookup returns CDR1 SGHNT and CDR2 YYREEE (reference sequence). V lost 0 bases to trimming and J lost 7 bases, with 11 bases between them. Supplemented by reference TRBV5-4 and TRBJ1-5, the full variable domain reads ETGVTQSPTHLIKTRGQQVTLRCSSQSGHNTVSWYQQALGQGPQFIFQYYREEENGRGNFPPRFSGLQFPNYSSELNVNALELDDSALYLCASSLGGKGQPQHFGDGTRLSIL.

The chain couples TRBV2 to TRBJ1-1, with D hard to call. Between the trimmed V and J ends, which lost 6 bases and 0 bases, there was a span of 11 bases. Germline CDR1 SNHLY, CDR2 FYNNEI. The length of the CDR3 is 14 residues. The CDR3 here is CASSYGLLNTEAFF. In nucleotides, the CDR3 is TGTGCCAGCAGCTACGGACTTTTGAACACTGAAGCTTTCTTT.

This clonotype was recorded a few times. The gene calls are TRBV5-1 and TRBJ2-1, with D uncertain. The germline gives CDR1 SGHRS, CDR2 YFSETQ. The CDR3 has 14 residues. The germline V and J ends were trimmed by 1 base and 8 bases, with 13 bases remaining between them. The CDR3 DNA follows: TGCGCCAGCAGCTTGCAACCCTCTCAAGATGAGCAGTTCTTC. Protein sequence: CASSLQPSQDEQFF.

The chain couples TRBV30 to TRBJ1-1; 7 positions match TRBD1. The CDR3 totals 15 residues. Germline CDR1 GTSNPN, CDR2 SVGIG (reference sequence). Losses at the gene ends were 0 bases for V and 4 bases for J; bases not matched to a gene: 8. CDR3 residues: CAWSVKAGGSTEAFF. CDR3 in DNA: TGTGCCTGGAGTGTGAAGGCAGGGGGAAGCACTGAAGCTTTCTTT. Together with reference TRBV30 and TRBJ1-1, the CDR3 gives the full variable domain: SQTIHQWPATLVQPVGSPLSLECTVEGTSNPNLYWYRQAAGRGLQLLFYSVGIGQISSEVPQNLSASRPQDRQFILSSKKLLLSDSGFYLCAWSVKAGGSTEAFFGQGTRLTVV.

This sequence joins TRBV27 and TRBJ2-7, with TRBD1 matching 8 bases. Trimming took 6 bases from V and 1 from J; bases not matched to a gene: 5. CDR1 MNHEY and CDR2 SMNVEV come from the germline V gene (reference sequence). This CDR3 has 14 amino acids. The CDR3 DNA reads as TGTGCCAGCAGAAGAGGACAGGGTTCCTACGAGCAGTACTTC. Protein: CASRRGQGSYEQYF.

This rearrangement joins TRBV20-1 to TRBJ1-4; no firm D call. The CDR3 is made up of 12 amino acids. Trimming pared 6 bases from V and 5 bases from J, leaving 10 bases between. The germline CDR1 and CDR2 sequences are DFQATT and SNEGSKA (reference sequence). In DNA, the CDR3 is TGCAGTGCCGACGTGGGGAATGAAAAACTGTTTTTT. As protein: CSADVGNEKLFF.

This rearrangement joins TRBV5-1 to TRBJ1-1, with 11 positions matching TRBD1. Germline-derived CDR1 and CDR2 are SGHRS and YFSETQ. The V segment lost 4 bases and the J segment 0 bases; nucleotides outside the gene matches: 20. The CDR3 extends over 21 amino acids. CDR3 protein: CASSQGSDWDRGRVMNTEAFF. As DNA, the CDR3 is TGCGCCAGCAGCCAAGGATCAGATTGGGACAGGGGGAGAGTCATGAACACTGAAGCTTTCTTT. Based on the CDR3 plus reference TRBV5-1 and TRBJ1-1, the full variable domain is KAGVTQTPRYLIKTRGQQVTLSCSPISGHRSVSWYQQTPGQGLQFLFEYFSETQRNKGNFPGRFSGRQFSNSRSEMNVSTLELGDSALYLCASSQGSDWDRGRVMNTEAFFGQGTRLTVV.

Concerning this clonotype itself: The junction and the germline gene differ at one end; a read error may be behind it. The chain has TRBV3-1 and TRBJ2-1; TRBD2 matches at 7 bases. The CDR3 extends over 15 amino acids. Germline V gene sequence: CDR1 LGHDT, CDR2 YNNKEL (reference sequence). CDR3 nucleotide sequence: TGTGCCAGCGGCCAACTTGGGGGGGGTGACTATGAGCAGTTCTTC. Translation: CASGQLGGGDYEQFF.

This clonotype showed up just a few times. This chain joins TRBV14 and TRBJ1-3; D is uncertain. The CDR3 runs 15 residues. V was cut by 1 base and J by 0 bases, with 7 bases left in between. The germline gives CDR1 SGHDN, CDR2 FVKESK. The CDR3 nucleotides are TGTGCCAGCAGCCAAGGCACAGTCTCTGGAAACACCATATATTTT. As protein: CASSQGTVSGNTIYF.

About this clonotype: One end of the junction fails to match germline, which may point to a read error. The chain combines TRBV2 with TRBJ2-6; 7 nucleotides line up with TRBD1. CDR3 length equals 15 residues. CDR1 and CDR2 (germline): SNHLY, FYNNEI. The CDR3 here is CASSGDRAGANVPTF. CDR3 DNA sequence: TGTGCCAGCAGTGGCGACAGGGCTGGGGCCAACGTCCCGACTTTC.

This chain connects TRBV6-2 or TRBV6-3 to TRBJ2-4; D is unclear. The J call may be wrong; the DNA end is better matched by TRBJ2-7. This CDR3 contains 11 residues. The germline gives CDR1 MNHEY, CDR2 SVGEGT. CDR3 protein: CASSYDGEQYF. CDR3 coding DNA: TGTGCCAGCAGTTACGATGGCGAGCAGTACTTC.

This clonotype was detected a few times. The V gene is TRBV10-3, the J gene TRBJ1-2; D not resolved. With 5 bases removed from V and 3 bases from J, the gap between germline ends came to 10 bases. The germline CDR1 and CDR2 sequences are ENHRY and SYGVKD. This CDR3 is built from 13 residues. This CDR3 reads CAISNEEDYGYTF. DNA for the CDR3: TGTGCCATCAGTAACGAAGAGGACTATGGCTACACCTTC.

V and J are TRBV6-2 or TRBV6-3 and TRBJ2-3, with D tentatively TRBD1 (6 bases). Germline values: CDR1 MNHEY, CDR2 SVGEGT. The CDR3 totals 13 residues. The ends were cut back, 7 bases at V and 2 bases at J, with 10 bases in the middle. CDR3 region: CASNDRITDTQYF. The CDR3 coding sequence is TGTGCCAGCAACGACAGGATCACAGATACGCAGTATTTT.